This T cell receptor (beta chain) was obtained from a study of T cell responses to AZD1222 COVID-19 vaccine. Germline V CDR1 and CDR2: SGDLS, YYNGEE. This CDR3 contains 15 residues. V lost 0 bases to trimming and J lost 4 bases; unmatched junction nucleotides: 5. Profiled with immunoSEQ multiplex PCR; TCRdb holds only in-frame clones, not every one. The table lists roughly 120,000 clones, about nine tenths of them singletons. This TCR was recovered from an adult in good health. The starting material was peripheral blood, obtained on day 0 of AZD1222 vaccination. The chain joins TRBV9 to TRBJ2-3, with 7 nucleotides matching TRBD1. CDR3: CASSVATGPPDTQYF. The CDR3 DNA sequence: TGTGCCAGCAGCGTAGCGACAGGGCCGCCAGATACGCAGTATTTT.